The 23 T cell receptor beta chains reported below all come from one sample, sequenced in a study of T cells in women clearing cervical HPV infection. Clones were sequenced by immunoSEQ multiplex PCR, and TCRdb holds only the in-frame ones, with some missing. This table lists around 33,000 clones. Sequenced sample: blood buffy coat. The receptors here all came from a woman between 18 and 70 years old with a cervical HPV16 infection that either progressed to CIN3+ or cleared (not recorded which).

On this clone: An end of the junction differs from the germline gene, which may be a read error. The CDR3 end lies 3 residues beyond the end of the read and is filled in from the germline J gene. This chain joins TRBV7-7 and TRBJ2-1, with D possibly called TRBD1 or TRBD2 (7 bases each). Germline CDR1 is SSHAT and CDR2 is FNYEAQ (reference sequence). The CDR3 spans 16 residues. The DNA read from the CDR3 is TGTGCTAGCAGCAGGGGGTTAGGGGGGGGGCGGAATGAG. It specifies CASSRGLGGGRNE. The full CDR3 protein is CASSRGLGGGRNEQFF.

CDR3 protein: CSATPTGQETQYF. The part of the CDR3 DNA that was read is TGCAGCGCTACCCCCACAGGGCAAGAGACG. The chain couples TRBV29-1 to TRBJ2-3, with D maybe TRBD1 (6 bases). From the germline J gene comes the end of the CDR3, since the read stops 3 residues before it. This CDR3 is built from 13 residues. From germline, CDR1 is SQVTM and CDR2 ANQGSEA.

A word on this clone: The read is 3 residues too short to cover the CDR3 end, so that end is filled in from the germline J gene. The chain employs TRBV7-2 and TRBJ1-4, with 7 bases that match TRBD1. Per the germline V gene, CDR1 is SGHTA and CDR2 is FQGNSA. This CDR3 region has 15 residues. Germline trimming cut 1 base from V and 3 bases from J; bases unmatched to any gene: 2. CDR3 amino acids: CASSLVGQANEKLFF. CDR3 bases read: TGTGCCAGCAGCTTAGTTGGACAGGCTAATGAAAAA.

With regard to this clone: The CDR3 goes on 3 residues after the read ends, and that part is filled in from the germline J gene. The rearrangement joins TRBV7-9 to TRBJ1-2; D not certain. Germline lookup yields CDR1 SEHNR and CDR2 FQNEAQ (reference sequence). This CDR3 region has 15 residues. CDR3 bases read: TGTGCCAGCAGCTTAAGAGCGGGAGATGGGGAGAGC. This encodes CASSLRAGDGES. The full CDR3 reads CASSLRAGDGESYTF.

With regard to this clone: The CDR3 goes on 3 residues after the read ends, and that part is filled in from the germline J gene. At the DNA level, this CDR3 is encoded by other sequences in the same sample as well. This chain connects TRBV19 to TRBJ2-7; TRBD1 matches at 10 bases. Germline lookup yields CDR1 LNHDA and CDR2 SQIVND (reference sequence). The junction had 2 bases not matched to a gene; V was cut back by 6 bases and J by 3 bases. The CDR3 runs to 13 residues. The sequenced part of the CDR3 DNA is TGTGCCAGTAGCCGGGACAGGGGCTACGAG. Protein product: CASSRDRGYE. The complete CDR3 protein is CASSRDRGYEQYF.

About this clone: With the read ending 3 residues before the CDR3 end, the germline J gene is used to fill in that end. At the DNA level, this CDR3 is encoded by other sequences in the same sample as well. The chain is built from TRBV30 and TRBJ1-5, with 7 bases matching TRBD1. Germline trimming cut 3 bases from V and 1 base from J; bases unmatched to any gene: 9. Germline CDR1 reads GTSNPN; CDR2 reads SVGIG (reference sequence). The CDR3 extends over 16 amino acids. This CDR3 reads CAWREAGTVSNQPQHF. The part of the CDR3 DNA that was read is TGTGCCTGGAGAGAAGCCGGGACAGTAAGCAATCAGCCC.

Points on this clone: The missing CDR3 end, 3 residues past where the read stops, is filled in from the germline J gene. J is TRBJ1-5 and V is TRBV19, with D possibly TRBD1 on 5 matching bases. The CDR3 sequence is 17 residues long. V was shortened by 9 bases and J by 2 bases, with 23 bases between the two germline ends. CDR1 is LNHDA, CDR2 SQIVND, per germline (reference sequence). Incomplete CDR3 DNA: TGTGCCAGCACTCTTACTGGGGGGGGAACGGGCAATCAGCCC. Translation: CASTLTGGGTGNQP. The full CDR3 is CASTLTGGGTGNQPQHF.

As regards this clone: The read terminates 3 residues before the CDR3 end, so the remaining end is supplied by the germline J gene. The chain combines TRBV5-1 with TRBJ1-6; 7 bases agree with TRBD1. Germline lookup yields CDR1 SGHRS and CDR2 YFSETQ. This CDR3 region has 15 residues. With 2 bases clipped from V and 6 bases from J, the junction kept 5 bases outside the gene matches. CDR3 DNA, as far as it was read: TGCGCCAGCAGCTTCGACAGGGTGGGTAATTCACCC. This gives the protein CASSFDRVGNSP. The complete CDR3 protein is CASSFDRVGNSPLHF.

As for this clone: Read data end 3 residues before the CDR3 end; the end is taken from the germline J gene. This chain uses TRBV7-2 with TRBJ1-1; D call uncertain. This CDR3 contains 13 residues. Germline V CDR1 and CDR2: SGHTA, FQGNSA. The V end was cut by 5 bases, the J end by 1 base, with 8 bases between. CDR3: CASSTRQNTEAFF. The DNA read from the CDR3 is TGTGCCAGCAGCACTCGACAGAACACTGAA.

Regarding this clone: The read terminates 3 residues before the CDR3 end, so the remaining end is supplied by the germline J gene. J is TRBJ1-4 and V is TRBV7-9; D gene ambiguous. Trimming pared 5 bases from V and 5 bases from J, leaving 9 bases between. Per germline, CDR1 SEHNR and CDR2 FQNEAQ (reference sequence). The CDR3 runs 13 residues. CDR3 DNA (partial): TGTGCCAGCAGCCAGACTGGGAATGAAAAA. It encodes CASSQTGNEK. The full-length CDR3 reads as CASSQTGNEKLFF.

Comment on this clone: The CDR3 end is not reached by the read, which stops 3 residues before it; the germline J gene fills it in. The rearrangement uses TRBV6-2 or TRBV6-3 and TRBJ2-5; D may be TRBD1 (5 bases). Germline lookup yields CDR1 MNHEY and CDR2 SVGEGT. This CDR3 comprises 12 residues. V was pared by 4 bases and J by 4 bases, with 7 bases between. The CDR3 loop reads CASSLRGETQYF. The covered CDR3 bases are TGTGCCAGCAGTTTAAGGGGAGAGACC.

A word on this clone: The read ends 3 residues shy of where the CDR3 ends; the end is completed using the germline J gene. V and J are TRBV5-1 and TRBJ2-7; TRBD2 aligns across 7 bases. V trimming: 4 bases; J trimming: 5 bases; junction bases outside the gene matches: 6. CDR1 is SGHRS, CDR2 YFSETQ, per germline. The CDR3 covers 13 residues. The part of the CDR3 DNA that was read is TGCGCCAGCAGCACGCGGGAGCTGAACGAG. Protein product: CASSTRELNE. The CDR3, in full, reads CASSTRELNEQYF.

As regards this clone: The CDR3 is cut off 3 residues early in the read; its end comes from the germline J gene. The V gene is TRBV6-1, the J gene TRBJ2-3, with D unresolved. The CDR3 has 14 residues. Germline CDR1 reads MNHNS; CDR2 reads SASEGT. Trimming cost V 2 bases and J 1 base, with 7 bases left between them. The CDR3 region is CASSEMQGTDTQYF. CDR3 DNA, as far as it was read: TGTGCCAGCAGTGAAATGCAGGGCACAGATACG.

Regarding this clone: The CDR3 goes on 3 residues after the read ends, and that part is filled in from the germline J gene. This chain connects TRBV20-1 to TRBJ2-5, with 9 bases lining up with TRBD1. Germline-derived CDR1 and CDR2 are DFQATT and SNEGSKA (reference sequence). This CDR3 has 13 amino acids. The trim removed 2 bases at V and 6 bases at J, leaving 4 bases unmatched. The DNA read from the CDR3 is TGCAGTGCTAGAAGAGACAGGGGGAAGACC. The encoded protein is CSARRDRGKT. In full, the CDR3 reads CSARRDRGKTQYF.

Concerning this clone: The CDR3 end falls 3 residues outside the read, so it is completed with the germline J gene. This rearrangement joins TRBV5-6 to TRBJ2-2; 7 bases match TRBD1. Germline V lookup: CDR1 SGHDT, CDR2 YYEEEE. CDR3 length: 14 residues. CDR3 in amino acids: CASCEGACNSPLFF. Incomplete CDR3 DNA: TGTGCCAGCTGCGAGGGGGCGTGTAATTCACCG.

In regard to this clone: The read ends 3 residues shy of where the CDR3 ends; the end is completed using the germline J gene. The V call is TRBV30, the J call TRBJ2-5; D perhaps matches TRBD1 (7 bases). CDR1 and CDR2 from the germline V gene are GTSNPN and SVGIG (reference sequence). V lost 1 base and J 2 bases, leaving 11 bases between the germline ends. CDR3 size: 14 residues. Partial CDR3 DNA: TGTGCCTGGAGTGGGCGGGACAGACAAGAGACC. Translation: CAWSGRDRQET. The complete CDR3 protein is CAWSGRDRQETQYF.

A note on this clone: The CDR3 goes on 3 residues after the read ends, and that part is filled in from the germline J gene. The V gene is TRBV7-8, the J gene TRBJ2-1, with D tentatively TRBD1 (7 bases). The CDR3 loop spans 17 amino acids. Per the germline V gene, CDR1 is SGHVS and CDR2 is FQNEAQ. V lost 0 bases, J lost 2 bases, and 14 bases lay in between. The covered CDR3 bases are TGTGCCAGCAGCTTAGCGCAGGGGGAGGTGCCCTACAATGAG. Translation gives CASSLAQGEVPYNE. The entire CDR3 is CASSLAQGEVPYNEQFF.

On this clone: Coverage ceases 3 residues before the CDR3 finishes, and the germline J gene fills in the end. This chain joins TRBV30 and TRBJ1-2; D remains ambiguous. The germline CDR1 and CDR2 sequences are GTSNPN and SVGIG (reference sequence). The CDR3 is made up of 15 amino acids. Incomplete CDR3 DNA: TGTGCCTGGAGCTCGGGCAGCGGGTCCTACAATGAC. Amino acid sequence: CAWSSGSGSYND. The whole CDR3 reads CAWSSGSGSYNDYTF.

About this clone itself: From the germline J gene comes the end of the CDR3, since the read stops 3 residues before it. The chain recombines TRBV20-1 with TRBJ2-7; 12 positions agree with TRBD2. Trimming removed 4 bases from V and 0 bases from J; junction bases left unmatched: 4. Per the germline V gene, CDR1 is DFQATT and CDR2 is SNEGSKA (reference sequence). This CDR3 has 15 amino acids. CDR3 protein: CSATLAGGLSYEQYF. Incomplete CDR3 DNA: TGCAGTGCTACTCTAGCGGGAGGGCTCTCCTACGAG.

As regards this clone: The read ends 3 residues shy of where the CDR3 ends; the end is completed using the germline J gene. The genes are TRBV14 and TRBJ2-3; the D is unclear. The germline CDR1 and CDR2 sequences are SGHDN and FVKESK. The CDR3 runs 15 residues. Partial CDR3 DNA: TGTGCCAGCAGCCAAGTGCATGGTAGCAATCAGCCG. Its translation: CASSQVHGSNQP. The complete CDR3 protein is CASSQVHGSNQPQYF.

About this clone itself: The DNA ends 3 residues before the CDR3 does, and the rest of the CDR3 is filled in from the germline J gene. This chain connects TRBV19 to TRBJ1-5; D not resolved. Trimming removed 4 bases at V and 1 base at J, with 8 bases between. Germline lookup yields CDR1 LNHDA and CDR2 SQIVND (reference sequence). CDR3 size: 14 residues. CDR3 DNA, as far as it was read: TGTGCCAGTAGTAAGGTAACGAGCAATCAGCCC. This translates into CASSKVTSNQP. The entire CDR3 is CASSKVTSNQPQHF.

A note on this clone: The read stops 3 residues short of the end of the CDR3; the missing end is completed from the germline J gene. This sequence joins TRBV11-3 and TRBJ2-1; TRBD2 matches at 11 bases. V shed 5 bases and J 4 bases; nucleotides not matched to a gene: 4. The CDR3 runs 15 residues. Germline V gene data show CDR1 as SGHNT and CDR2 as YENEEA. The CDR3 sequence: CASSLGTSGYNEQFF. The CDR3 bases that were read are TGTGCCAGCAGCCTCGGGACTAGCGGATACAATGAG.

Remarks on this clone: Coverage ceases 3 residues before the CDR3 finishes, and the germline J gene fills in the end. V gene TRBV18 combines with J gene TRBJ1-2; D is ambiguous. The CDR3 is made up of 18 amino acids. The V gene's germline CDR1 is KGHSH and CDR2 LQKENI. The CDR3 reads CASSPGLEAGGRYNDYTF. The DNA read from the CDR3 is TGTGCCAGCTCACCAGGCCTCGAAGCGGGAGGACGCTACAATGAC. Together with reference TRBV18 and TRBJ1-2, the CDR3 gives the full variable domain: NAGVMQNPRHLVRRRGQEARLRCSPMKGHSHVYWYRQLPEEGLKFMVYLQKENIIDESGMPKERFSAEFPKEGPSILRIQQVVRGDSAAYFCASSPGLEAGGRYNDYTFGSGTRLTVV.